The T cell receptor beta chain under discussion was sequenced for a study of T-cell reconstitution after alpha-beta-depleted transplantation in children. CDR3 length: 14 amino acids. The germline CDR1 and CDR2 sequences are SGHDT and YYEEEE. The V and J ends lost 2 bases and 1 base respectively, with 9 bases between them. Unique molecular identifiers featured in how the TCRbeta library was prepared. TCRdb reprocessed the PCR reads via MiXCR and lists one record per CDR3 protein. Here the sample spans about half a million distinct CDR3 sequences, around 12% being singletons. This clonotype was counted at least ten times.

V is TRBV5-6 and J is TRBJ1-1; D might be TRBD1 (6 bases). This receptor was obtained from a human donor who donated a stem cell graft to a child with combined immunodeficiency. This specimen consisted of PBMCs from the stem cell graft donor, obtained from the stem cell graft. As DNA, the CDR3 is TGTGCCAGCAGCTTTCCGGGACAGAACACTGAAGCTTTCTTT. As protein: CASSFPGQNTEAFF. Based on the CDR3 plus reference TRBV5-6 and TRBJ1-1, the full variable domain is DAGVTQSPTHLIKTRGQQVTLRCSPKSGHDTVSWYQQALGQGPQFIFQYYEEEERQRGNFPDRFSGHQFPNYSSELNVNALLLGDSALYLCASSFPGQNTEAFFGQGTRLTVV.